One and the same sample provided the 19 T cell receptor beta chains below, sequenced in a study of blood T cell repertoires in COVID-19. The table came from immunoSEQ multiplex PCR; TCRdb's copy has only in-frame clones and leaves some out. The table has around 270,000 clones, approximately 90% seen once. Sequencing input: peripheral blood. The receptors derive from a man under 40 with acute or convalescent COVID-19.

This chain links TRBV7-9 with TRBJ2-1; maybe TRBD1 (6 bases). V lost 8 bases, J lost 0 bases, and 17 bases lay in between. The CDR3 loop spans 16 amino acids. From germline, CDR1 is SEHNR and CDR2 FQNEAQ (reference sequence). The CDR3 reads CASRSNRAPSYNEQFF. CDR3 DNA: TGTGCCAGCCGAAGCAACAGGGCTCCCTCCTACAATGAGCAGTTCTTC. The full variable domain, with the rest looked up from reference TRBV7-9 and TRBJ2-1, is DTGVSQNPRHKITKRGQNVTFRCDPISEHNRLYWYRQTLGQGPEFLTYFQNEAQLEKSRLLSDRFSAERPKGSFSTLEIQRTEQGDSAMYLCASRSNRAPSYNEQFFGPGTRLTVL.

The chain carries TRBV6-1 and TRBJ2-5; unclear D gene. From germline, CDR1 is MNHNS and CDR2 SASEGT. The CDR3 totals 13 residues. V was trimmed by 3 bases and J by 0 bases, leaving 5 bases between them. CDR3 sequence: CASSDSYQETQYF. In nucleotides, the CDR3 is TGTGCCAGCAGTGATAGTTACCAAGAGACCCAGTACTTC.

The chain carries TRBV6-2 or TRBV6-3 and TRBJ1-2; 8 nucleotides agree with TRBD1. V lost 6 bases and J lost 9; bases outside the gene matches: 12. The CDR3 loop spans 14 amino acids. CDR1 and CDR2 from the germline V gene are MNHEY and SVGEGT. For the CDR3, the DNA is TGTGCCAGCAGCCGCGGACAGGGAAAATCCCGCTACACCTTC. Protein product: CASSRGQGKSRYTF.

The DNA for the CDR3 is TGCGCCAGCAGCCAGGACAGCGATCAGCCCCAGCATTTT. This gives the protein CASSQDSDQPQHF. The chain couples TRBV5-1 to TRBJ1-5; tentative D call: TRBD1 (6 bases). CDR3 length: 13 amino acids. The germline V and J ends were trimmed by 4 bases and 5 bases, with 10 bases remaining between them. Germline CDR1 reads SGHRS; CDR2 reads YFSETQ. Looking up the rest from reference TRBV5-1 and TRBJ1-5 gives the full variable domain: KAGVTQTPRYLIKTRGQQVTLSCSPISGHRSVSWYQQTPGQGLQFLFEYFSETQRNKGNFPGRFSGRQFSNSRSEMNVSTLELGDSALYLCASSQDSDQPQHFGDGTRLSIL.

This chain links TRBV29-1 with TRBJ2-7; 8 bases fit TRBD1. The V gene end was trimmed by 6 bases and the J gene end by 3 bases; junction bases not matched to a gene: 7. Germline V gene sequence: CDR1 SQVTM, CDR2 ANQGSEA. The CDR3 has 13 amino acids. The CDR3: CSVNGQGIYEQYF. The CDR3 region has the DNA TGCAGCGTCAACGGACAGGGAATCTACGAGCAGTACTTC.

The chain carries TRBV5-4 and TRBJ2-5, with D perhaps TRBD1 (5 bases). The CDR3 covers 14 residues. The V end lost 5 bases, the J end lost 4 bases, and 15 bases lay between the germline ends. Germline values: CDR1 SGHNT, CDR2 YYREEE (reference sequence). This CDR3 reads CASSTPQGPETQYF. DNA for the CDR3: TGTGCCAGCAGTACCCCCCAGGGCCCAGAGACCCAGTACTTC. Full variable domain (rest looked up from reference TRBV5-4 and TRBJ2-5): ETGVTQSPTHLIKTRGQQVTLRCSSQSGHNTVSWYQQALGQGPQFIFQYYREEENGRGNFPPRFSGLQFPNYSSELNVNALELDDSALYLCASSTPQGPETQYFGPGTRLLVL.

This clone was observed once. The chain is built from TRBV9 and TRBJ1-4; 7 nucleotides align to TRBD1. CDR3 length equals 15 residues. Germline CDR1 reads SGDLS; CDR2 reads YYNGEE. J gave up 8 bases and V 1 base, and 8 bases lay outside the gene matches. CDR3 amino acids: CASSVYETGREKLFF. CDR3 in DNA: TGTGCCAGCAGCGTATATGAGACAGGGAGAGAAAAACTGTTTTTT.

This clone was detected once. This sample includes further DNA sequences coding for the same CDR3. The chain has TRBV28 and TRBJ2-7, with a possible D match to TRBD1 (6 bases). CDR1 and CDR2 (germline): MDHEN, SYDVKM. The CDR3 runs 14 residues. Trimming stripped 1 base from V and 1 base from J, with 8 bases between. The CDR3 DNA is TGTGCCAGCAGTTTATACAGGGTTTCCTACGAGCAGTACTTC. Its protein is CASSLYRVSYEQYF.

The chain joins TRBV14 to TRBJ2-1, with 12 bases identical to TRBD2. From germline, CDR1 is SGHDN and CDR2 FVKESK. Germline trimming cut 0 bases from V and 3 bases from J; bases unmatched to any gene: 9. This CDR3 is 19 amino acids long. The chain's CDR3 is CASSQETRTSGGFYNEQFF. In nucleotides, the CDR3 is TGTGCCAGCAGCCAAGAGACCCGCACTAGCGGGGGGTTCTACAATGAGCAGTTCTTC.

This clone was seen a few times. The chain is built from TRBV9 and TRBJ1-6; 7 nucleotides line up with TRBD1. The CDR3 is 13 residues long. The V gene end was trimmed by 0 bases and the J gene end by 14 bases; junction bases not matched to a gene: 5. Germline V lookup: CDR1 SGDLS, CDR2 YYNGEE. The CDR3 loop reads CASSVEATGALHF. CDR3 DNA: TGTGCCAGCAGCGTAGAAGCTACAGGGGCCCTCCACTTT.

The chain uses TRBV28 and TRBJ2-1; TRBD2 matches 7 bases. CDR1 is MDHEN, CDR2 SYDVKM, per germline. The length of the CDR3 is 12 residues. Unmatched junction bases numbered 2, after V lost 4 bases and J lost 8 bases. This chain's CDR3 is CASSSTSDEQFF. The DNA for the CDR3 is TGTGCCAGCAGTTCTACTAGCGATGAGCAGTTCTTC.

The gene calls are TRBV27 and TRBJ1-2; D gene unclear. CDR1 is MNHEY and CDR2 is SMNVEV in the germline V gene (reference sequence). V lost 3 bases and J lost 4, with 9 bases in between. The CDR3 runs 13 residues. This chain's CDR3 is CASSFAGTYGYTF. In nucleotides, the CDR3 is TGTGCCAGCAGTTTCGCGGGAACCTATGGCTACACCTTC.

This clone was found a few times. The chain is built from TRBV6-5 and TRBJ2-3; TRBD1 is a possible D gene (6 bases). Germline lookup yields CDR1 MNHEY and CDR2 SVGAGI. The V and J ends lost 10 bases and 1 base respectively, with 15 bases between them. This CDR3 region has 14 residues. This CDR3 is CATSHRVGTDTQYF. CDR3 coding DNA: TGTGCCACGTCACACAGGGTTGGCACAGATACGCAGTATTTT.

This clone was found once. The V call is TRBV7-2, the J call TRBJ1-2; 7 nucleotides agree with TRBD1. Germline V CDR1 and CDR2: SGHTA, FQGNSA. This CDR3 has 17 amino acids. Losses at the gene ends were 5 bases for V and 5 bases for J; bases not matched to a gene: 17. The CDR3 here is CASSQNGVAGGKYGYTF. The CDR3 DNA sequence: TGTGCCAGCAGCCAAAATGGGGTGGCAGGGGGGAAGTATGGCTACACCTTC. The whole variable domain, filled in from reference TRBV7-2 and TRBJ1-2, reads GAGVSQSPSNKVTEKGKDVELRCDPISGHTALYWYRQSLGQGLEFLIYFQGNSAPDKSGLPSDRFSAERTGGSVSTLTIQRTQQEDSAVYLCASSQNGVAGGKYGYTFGSGTRLTVV.

The V gene is TRBV3-1 (or the pseudogene TRBV3-2), the J gene TRBJ2-1, with D perhaps TRBD2 (6 bases). Between the trimmed V and J ends, which lost 3 bases and 9 bases, there was a span of 12 bases. CDR3 length: 13 residues. CDR1 is LGHDT, CDR2 YNNKEL, per germline (reference sequence). This CDR3 reads CASSHREFGEQFF. DNA of the CDR3: TGTGCCAGCAGCCACCGGGAGTTCGGTGAGCAGTTCTTC.

V and J are TRBV29-1 and TRBJ2-3; TRBD2 aligns across 7 bases. The CDR3 spans 17 residues. CDR1 is SQVTM and CDR2 is ANQGSEA in the germline V gene. Losses at the gene ends were 0 bases for V and 7 bases for J; bases not matched to a gene: 16. The CDR3 nucleotides are TGCAGCGTTGAAGAGGCGGAACGGGGGGTGCCCCGGAATACGCAGTATTTT. It yields the protein CSVEEAERGVPRNTQYF.

The chain carries TRBV12-5 and TRBJ2-6; 9 bases map to TRBD1. V trimming: 0 bases; J trimming: 3 bases; junction bases outside the gene matches: 12. The CDR3 extends over 20 amino acids. Looked up from germline, CDR1 is LGHNT and CDR2 is FRNRAP. The CDR3 is CASGLVKQGAAGIGANVLTF. The CDR3 nucleotides read TGTGCTAGTGGTTTGGTTAAACAGGGGGCCGCCGGGATTGGGGCCAACGTCCTGACTTTC.

J is TRBJ2-7 and V is TRBV27; weak D call: TRBD1 (6 bases). This CDR3 region has 15 residues. CDR1 and CDR2 from the germline V gene are MNHEY and SMNVEV (reference sequence). The V end was cut by 0 bases, the J end by 3 bases, with 12 bases between. The CDR3 DNA sequence: TGTGCCAGCAGTTTATCTTACAGGGCCGTCTACGAGCAGTACTTC. This codes for CASSLSYRAVYEQYF.

The chain employs TRBV24-1 and TRBJ2-5; 8 bases align to TRBD1. The CDR3 is 16 residues long. Germline V gene sequence: CDR1 KGHDR, CDR2 SFDVKD. After removal of 5 bases from V and 0 bases from J, the junction contained 7 bases not matched to a gene. The chain's CDR3 is CATSAGSGGNQETQYF. The DNA for the CDR3 is TGTGCCACCAGTGCCGGGTCAGGGGGCAACCAAGAGACCCAGTACTTC.